The next 12 T cell receptor beta chains were all read from a single sample in a study of blood T cells in healthy people across ages. PCR was performed a second time for about 7 to 11 cycles using a sample-barcoded 5' primer and a J-beta primer mix. TCRdb recomputed calls from the 5' RACE reads with MiXCR, one row per CDR3 protein. The table has around 1,000,000 distinct CDR3 sequences, roughly a quarter seen once. The sample also formed part of further work on T cells of mothers and their children.

Material for sequencing was blood. These receptors originate from a girl aged 2-9 years in good health.

This clonotype was detected only a few times. The chain links TRBV6-6 to TRBJ1-1; D is undetermined. Trimming removed 6 bases at V and 4 bases at J, with 6 bases between. CDR1 is MNHNY and CDR2 is SVGAGI in the germline V gene (reference sequence). The CDR3 totals 11 residues. This CDR3 reads CASSHLTEAFF. The CDR3 DNA reads as TGTGCCAGCAGCCATCTCACTGAAGCTTTCTTT.

In its sample, this clonotype was seen a few times. V gene TRBV12-5 combines with J gene TRBJ1-1; unclear D gene. Trimming stripped 2 bases from V and 1 base from J, with 11 bases between. Germline V CDR1 and CDR2: LGHNT, FRNRAP. This CDR3 has 15 amino acids. CDR3 in DNA: TGTGCTAGTGGTTTGCCCGGGGAGGGGAACACTGAAGCTTTCTTT. Its protein product is CASGLPGEGNTEAFF.

CDR3 sequence (DNA): TGTGCCAGCAATTTTTTCTCTGGGGCCAACGTCCTGACTTTC. Translated, it gives CASNFFSGANVLTF. The genes are TRBV12-3 or TRBV12-4 and TRBJ2-6; no reliable D call. With 7 bases removed from V and 0 bases from J, the gap between germline ends came to 7 bases. The CDR3 contains 14 residues.

This clonotype turned up a few times. The genes are TRBV6-1 and TRBJ2-6, with 12 bases aligning to TRBD1. The ends lost 7 bases at V and 1 base at J; junction bases unmatched: 5. This CDR3 has 17 amino acids. Germline assignment: CDR1 MNHNS and CDR2 SASEGT. CDR3 region: CASKPGQGASGANVLTF. DNA for the CDR3: TGTGCCAGCAAACCGGGACAGGGGGCGTCTGGGGCCAACGTCCTGACTTTC.

In its sample, this clonotype was seen a few times. The chain uses TRBV28 and TRBJ2-7; 8 bases are shared with TRBD1. The CDR3 covers 14 residues. The junction had 6 bases not matched to a gene; V was cut back by 5 bases and J by 3 bases. CDR1 and CDR2 (germline): MDHEN, SYDVKM. The CDR3 nucleotides are TGTGCCAGCAGTCCGGACAGGGCTATCTACGAGCAGTACTTC. Protein product: CASSPDRAIYEQYF. Full variable domain (remainder filled in from reference TRBV28 and TRBJ2-7): DVKVTQSSRYLVKRTGEKVFLECVQDMDHENMFWYRQDPGLGLRLIYFSYDVKMKEKGDIPEGYSVSREKKERFSLILESASTNQTSMYLCASSPDRAIYEQYFGPGTRLTVT.

V is TRBV6-1 and J is TRBJ2-5, with a weak D call TRBD1 (6 bases). Trimming pared 6 bases from V and 7 bases from J, leaving 18 bases between. Germline values: CDR1 MNHNS, CDR2 SASEGT. CDR3 length equals 14 residues. In DNA form, the CDR3 reads TGTGCCAGCAGACCAGGGGCCGCTCCTGGGACCCAGTACTTC. Amino acids: CASRPGAAPGTQYF.

This chain links TRBV6-6 with TRBJ1-1, with D perhaps TRBD1 (5 bases). V was trimmed by 11 bases and J by 5 bases, leaving 18 bases between them. CDR1 and CDR2 from the germline V gene are MNHNY and SVGAGI (reference sequence). The CDR3 is 13 residues long. The CDR3 is CAACQQGATEAFF. The CDR3 DNA sequence: TGTGCCGCATGTCAGCAGGGAGCGACTGAAGCTTTCTTT.

This clonotype was seen only a few times. V gene TRBV5-1 combines with J gene TRBJ2-1; 8 bases map to TRBD1. In germline, CDR1 is SGHRS, CDR2 YFSETQ. Trimming at V came to 4 bases and at J to 9 bases, leaving 6 bases not matched to a gene. The length of the CDR3 is 13 residues. The CDR3 reads CASSQGAGTEQFF. The CDR3 nucleotides read TGCGCCAGCAGCCAGGGGGCTGGCACTGAGCAGTTCTTC.

This clonotype was detected a few times. V and J are TRBV6-5 and TRBJ1-6; D unclear. Germline loops: CDR1 MNHEY, CDR2 SVGAGI. V dropped 4 bases and J dropped 4 bases, with 8 bases sitting between them. This CDR3 has 14 amino acids. The CDR3 region is CASSLSAYNSPLHF. The CDR3 DNA sequence: TGTGCCAGCAGTTTGTCAGCATATAATTCACCCCTCCACTTT.

This clonotype was seen a handful of times. This chain joins TRBV27 and TRBJ2-5, with D maybe TRBD1 (5 bases). The CDR3 is 13 amino acids. The V gene lost 6 bases and the J gene lost 3 bases, with 11 bases spanning the gap. CDR1 MNHEY and CDR2 SMNVEV come from the germline V gene (reference sequence). The CDR3 protein is CASRGPFKETQYF. CDR3 sequence (DNA): TGTGCCAGCAGGGGGCCGTTCAAAGAGACCCAGTACTTC.

The chain joins TRBV28 to TRBJ1-5; possibly TRBD1 for D (5 bases). This CDR3 contains 13 residues. The germline CDR1 and CDR2 sequences are MDHEN and SYDVKM. Trimming removed 3 bases at V and 6 bases at J, with 9 bases between. The CDR3 reads CASSFGGGQPQHF. The CDR3 DNA is TGTGCCAGCAGTTTTGGGGGGGGTCAGCCCCAGCATTTT.

This clonotype was observed a handful of times. The chain carries TRBV28 and TRBJ1-4; the D is unclear. CDR1 MDHEN and CDR2 SYDVKM come from the germline V gene. The CDR3 runs to 13 residues. V lost 10 bases, J lost 7 bases, and 16 bases lay in between. CDR3 sequence (DNA): TGTGCCATTACGGGGTCTTTAGGTGAAAAACTGTTTTTT. Protein product: CAITGSLGEKLFF.